In its sample, the clone carrying this T cell receptor (beta chain) was seen many times. Germline trimming cut 7 bases from V and 1 base from J; bases unmatched to any gene: 8. This CDR3 is built from 15 residues. CDR1 MNHNS and CDR2 SASEGT come from the germline V gene. This sample's time point: persistent/refractory GD, antithyroid drugs over 5 years with positive TRAb. PBMCs provided the RNA from which the TCR library was made. Those enrolled as patients came out of an endocrinology department in Xi'an, China. The data stem from a study of regulatory T cells in long-lasting Graves disease. Study information: Persistence in Graves' disease required over 5 years of antithyroid drugs plus positive TSH receptor antibodies.

Assembly of TCR beta libraries relied on iRepertoire HTBI primers together with Arm-PCR of CDR3 regions. Original processing methods: Segment identification across samples yielded 62 TRBV and around 13 TRBJ segments. TCRdb analysed the multiplex PCR reads with MiXCR anew, one entry per CDR3 protein. For this entry, the V and J calls and clone size follow TCRdb and not the study's own pipeline. The sample yields a few hundred thousand distinct CDR3 sequences, 20% to 25% seen once. This TCR came from a female donor with Graves disease. Sequences were derived from peripheral blood mononuclear cells (PBMCs), sampled when the disease was refractory, from a patient treated with antithyroid drugs. V usage is TRBV6-1 and J usage is TRBJ2-7; 9 bases fit TRBD1. The CDR3 nucleotides are TGTGCCAGCACCTCGACCGGGACAGGGTCCTACGAGCAGTACTTC. As protein: CASTSTGTGSYEQYF.